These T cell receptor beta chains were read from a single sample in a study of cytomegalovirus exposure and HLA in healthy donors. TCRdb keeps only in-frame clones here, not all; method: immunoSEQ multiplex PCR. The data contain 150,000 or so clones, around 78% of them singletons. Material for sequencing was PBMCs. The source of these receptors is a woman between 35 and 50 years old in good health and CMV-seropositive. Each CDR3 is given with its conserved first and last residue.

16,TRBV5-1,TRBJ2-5,CASSLSLAAGRETQYF
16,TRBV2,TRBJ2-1,CASRSGLAGIYNEQFF
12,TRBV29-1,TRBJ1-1,CSVARGNTEAFF
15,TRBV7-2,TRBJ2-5,CASSLGTSGPETQYF
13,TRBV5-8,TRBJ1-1,CASSFILGQQAFF
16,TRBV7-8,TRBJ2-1,CASSLNLAGGPNEQFF
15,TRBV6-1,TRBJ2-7,CASSLHREGTYEQYF
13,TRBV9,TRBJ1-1,CASSVDLRGEAFF
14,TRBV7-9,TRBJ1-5,CASSPGDGYQPQHF
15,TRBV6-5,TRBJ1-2,CASSRLRETNYGYTF
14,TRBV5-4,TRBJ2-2,CASSLWSGTGELFF
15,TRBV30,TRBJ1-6,CACATESSYNSPLHF
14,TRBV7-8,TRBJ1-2,CASSQGARNYGYTF
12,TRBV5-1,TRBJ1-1,CASSLSDTEAFF
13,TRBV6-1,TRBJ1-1,CASRGQGSTEAFF
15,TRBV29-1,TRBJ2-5,CSVADLAGIQETQYF
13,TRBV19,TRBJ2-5,CASRAGASGTQYF
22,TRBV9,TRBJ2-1,CASSVTHDSGLARGRIRNEQFF
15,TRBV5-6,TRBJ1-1,CASSSITGSRTEAFF
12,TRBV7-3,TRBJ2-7,CASSSQGGEQYF
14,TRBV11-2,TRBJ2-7,CASSLDRANYEQYF
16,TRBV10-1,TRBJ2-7,CASSESGSGGTYEQYF
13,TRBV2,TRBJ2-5,CASGGQMQETQYF
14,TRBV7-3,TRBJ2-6,CASSSTSGANVLTF
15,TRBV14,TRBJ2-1,CASSQGGLAGNEQFF
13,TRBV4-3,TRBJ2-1,CASSPGWGGEQFF
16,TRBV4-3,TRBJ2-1,CASRGWEARYYNEQFF
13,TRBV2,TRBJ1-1,CASNWATDTEAFF
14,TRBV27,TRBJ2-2,CACRTSGGSGELFF
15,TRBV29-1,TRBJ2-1,CSAMGQGSSYNEQFF
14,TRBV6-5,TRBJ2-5,CASTPLASGETQYF
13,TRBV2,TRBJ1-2,CASSRVSNYGYTF
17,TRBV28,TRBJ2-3,CASSPQGAGERTDTQYF
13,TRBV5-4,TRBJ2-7,CASSLAGTYEQYF
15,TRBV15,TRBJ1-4,CATSPQGSYSEKLFF
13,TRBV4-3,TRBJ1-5,CASSQDMSQPQHF
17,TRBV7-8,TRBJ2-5,CASSLFAQRGLQETQYF
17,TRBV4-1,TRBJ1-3,CASSQVRLSTSGNTIYF
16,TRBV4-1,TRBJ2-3,CASSDLRAGDTDTQYF
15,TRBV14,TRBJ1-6,CASSQDVIVDSPLHF
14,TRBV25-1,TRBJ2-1,CASSPGGAFNEQFF
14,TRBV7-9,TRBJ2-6,CSSSLAQGTNVLTF